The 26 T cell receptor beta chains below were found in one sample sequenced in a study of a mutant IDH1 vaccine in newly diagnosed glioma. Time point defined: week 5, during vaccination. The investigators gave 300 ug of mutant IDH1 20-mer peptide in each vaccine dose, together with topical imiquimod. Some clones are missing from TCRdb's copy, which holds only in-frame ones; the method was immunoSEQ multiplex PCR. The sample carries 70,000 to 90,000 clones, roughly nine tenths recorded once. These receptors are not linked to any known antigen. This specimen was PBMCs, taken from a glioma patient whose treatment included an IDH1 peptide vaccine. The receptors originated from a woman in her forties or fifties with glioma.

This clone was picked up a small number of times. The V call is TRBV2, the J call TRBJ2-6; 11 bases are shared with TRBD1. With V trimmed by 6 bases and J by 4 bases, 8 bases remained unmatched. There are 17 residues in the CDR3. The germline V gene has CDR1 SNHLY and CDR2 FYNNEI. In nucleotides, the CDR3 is TGTGCCAGCAGACTCGGACAGGGGGCGTCGGGGGCCAACGTCCTGACTTTC. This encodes CASRLGQGASGANVLTF.

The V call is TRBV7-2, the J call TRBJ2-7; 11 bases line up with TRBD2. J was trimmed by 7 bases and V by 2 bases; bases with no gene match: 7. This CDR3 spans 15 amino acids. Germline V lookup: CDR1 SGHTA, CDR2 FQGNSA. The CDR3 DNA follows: TGTGCCAGCAGCTTACTAGCTAGCGGGAGGCGGGAGCAGTACTTC. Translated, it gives CASSLLASGRREQYF.

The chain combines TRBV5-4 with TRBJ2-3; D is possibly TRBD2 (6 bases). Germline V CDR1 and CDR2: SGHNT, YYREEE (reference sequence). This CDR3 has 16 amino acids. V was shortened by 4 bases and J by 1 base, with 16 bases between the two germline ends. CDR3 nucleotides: TGTGCCAGCAGCCCTGGTCTAGCGACCCGCACAGATACGCAGTATTTT. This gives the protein CASSPGLATRTDTQYF.

The CDR3: CASSRDRFLSGANVLTF. CDR3 bases: TGCGCCAGCTCCCGGGACAGGTTCCTCTCTGGGGCCAACGTCCTGACTTTC. The chain has TRBV5-1 and TRBJ2-6, with TRBD1 identical over 8 bases. The CDR3 spans 17 residues. Germline loops: CDR1 SGHRS, CDR2 YFSETQ. Losses at the gene ends were 7 bases for V and 0 bases for J; bases not matched to a gene: 9.

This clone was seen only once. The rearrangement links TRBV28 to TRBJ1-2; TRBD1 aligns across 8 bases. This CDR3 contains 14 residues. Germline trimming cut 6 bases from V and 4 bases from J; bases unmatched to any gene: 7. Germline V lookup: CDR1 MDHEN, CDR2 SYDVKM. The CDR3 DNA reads TGTGCCAGCAGACCGGACAGGGTCGTCTATGGCTACACCTTC. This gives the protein CASRPDRVVYGYTF.

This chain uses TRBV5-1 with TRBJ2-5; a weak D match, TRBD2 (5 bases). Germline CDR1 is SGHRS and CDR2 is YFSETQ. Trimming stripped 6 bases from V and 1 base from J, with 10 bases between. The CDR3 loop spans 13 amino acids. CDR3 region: CASTRTSQETQYF. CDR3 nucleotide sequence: TGCGCCAGCACCAGGACTTCCCAAGAGACCCAGTACTTC.

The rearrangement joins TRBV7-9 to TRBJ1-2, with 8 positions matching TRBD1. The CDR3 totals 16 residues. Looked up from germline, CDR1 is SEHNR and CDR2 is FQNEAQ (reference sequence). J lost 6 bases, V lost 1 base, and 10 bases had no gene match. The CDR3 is CASSLGGTGAPNGYTF. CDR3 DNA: TGTGCCAGCAGCTTAGGGGGGACAGGAGCACCAAATGGCTACACCTTC.

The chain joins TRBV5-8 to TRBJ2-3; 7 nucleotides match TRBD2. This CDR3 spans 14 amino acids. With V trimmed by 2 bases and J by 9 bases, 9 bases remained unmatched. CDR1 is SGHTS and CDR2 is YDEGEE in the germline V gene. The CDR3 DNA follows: TGTGCCAGCAGCTTTGACAGCGGGATTGAGACGCAGTATTTT. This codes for CASSFDSGIETQYF.

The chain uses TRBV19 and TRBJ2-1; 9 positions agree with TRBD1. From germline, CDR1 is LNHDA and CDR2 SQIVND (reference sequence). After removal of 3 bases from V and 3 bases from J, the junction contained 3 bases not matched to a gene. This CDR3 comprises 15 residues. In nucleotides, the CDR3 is TGTGCCAGTAGTATGGAGGGACAGGGCTACAATGAGCAGTTCTTC. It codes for CASSMEGQGYNEQFF. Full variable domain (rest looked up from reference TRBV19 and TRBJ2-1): DGGITQSPKYLFRKEGQNVTLSCEQNLNHDAMYWYRQDPGQGLRLIYYSQIVNDFQKGDIAEGYSVSREKKESFPLTVTSAQKNPTAFYLCASSMEGQGYNEQFFGPGTRLTVL.

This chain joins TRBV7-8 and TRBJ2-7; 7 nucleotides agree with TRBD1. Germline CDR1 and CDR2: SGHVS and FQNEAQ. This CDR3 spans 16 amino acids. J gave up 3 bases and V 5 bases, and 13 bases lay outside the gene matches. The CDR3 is CASSPYRQGLLYEQYF. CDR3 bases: TGTGCCAGCAGCCCTTACCGACAGGGCTTGCTCTACGAGCAGTACTTC.

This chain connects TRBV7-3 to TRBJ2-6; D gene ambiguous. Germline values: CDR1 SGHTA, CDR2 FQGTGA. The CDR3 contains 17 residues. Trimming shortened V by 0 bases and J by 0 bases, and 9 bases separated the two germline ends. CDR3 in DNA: TGTGCCAGCAGCTTAACCCCCGGGCTCTCTGGGGCCAACGTCCTGACTTTC. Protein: CASSLTPGLSGANVLTF.

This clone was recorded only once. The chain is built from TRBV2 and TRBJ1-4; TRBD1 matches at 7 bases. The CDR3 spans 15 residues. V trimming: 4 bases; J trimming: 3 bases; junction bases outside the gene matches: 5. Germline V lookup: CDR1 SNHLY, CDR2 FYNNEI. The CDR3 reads CASSGTGTANEKLFF. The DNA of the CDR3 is TGTGCCAGCAGTGGAACAGGGACAGCTAATGAAAAACTGTTTTTT.

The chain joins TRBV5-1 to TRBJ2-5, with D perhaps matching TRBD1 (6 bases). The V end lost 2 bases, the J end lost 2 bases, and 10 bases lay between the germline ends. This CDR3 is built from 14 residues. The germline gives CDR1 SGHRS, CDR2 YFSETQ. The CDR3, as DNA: TGCGCCAGCAGCTTTGGACAGACGCAAGAGACCCAGTACTTC. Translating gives CASSFGQTQETQYF.

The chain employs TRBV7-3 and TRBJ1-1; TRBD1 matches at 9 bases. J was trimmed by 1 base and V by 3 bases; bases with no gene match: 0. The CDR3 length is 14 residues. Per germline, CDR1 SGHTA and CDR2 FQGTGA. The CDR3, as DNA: TGTGCCAGCAGCTTGGGACAGGGGAACACTGAAGCTTTCTTT. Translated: CASSLGQGNTEAFF.

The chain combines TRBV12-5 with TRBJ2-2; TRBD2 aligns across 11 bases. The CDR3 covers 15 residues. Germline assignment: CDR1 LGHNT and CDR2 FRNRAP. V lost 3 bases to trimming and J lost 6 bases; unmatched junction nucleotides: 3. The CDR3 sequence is CASGFWTSGSGELFF. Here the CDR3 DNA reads TGTGCTAGTGGTTTCTGGACTAGCGGGTCCGGGGAGCTGTTTTTT.

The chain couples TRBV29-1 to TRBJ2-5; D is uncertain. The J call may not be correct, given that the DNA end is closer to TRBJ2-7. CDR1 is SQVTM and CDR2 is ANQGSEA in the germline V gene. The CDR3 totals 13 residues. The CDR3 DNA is TGCAGCGTTGAATCGACGGTAGCCTACGAGCAGTACTTC. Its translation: CSVESTVAYEQYF.

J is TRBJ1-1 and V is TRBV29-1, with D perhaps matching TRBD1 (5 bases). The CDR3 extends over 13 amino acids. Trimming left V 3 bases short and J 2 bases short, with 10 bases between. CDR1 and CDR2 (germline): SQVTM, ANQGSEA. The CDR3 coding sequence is TGCAGCGTTGAGGAACAGGACAACACTGAAGCTTTCTTT. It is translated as CSVEEQDNTEAFF. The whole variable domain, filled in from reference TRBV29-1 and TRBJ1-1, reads SAVISQKPSRDICQRGTSLTIQCQVDSQVTMMFWYRQQPGQSLTLIATANQGSEATYESGFVIDKFPISRPNLTFSTLTVSNMSPEDSSIYLCSVEEQDNTEAFFGQGTRLTVV.

The CDR3 DNA follows: TGTGCCAGCAGCTTAGCGCGAGGGACAGGGAGCTCCTACGAGCAGTACTTC. Its translation is CASSLARGTGSSYEQYF. The chain employs TRBV7-9 and TRBJ2-7; 9 bases are a match to TRBD1. Per germline, CDR1 SEHNR and CDR2 FQNEAQ (reference sequence). This CDR3 comprises 17 residues. Losses at the gene ends were 0 bases for V and 0 bases for J; bases not matched to a gene: 6.

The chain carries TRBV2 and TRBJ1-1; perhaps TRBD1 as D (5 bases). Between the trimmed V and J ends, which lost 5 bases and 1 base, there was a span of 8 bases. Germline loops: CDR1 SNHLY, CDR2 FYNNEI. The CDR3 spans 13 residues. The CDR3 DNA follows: TGTGCCAGCAGTTTAGACAGGAACACTGAAGCTTTCTTT. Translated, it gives CASSLDRNTEAFF.

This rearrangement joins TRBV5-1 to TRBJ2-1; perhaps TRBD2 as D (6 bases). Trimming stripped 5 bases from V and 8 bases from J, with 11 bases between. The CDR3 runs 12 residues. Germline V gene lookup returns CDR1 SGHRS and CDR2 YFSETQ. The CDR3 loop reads CASSRGGDEQFF. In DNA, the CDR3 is TGCGCCAGCAGTCGCGGAGGGGATGAGCAGTTCTTC.

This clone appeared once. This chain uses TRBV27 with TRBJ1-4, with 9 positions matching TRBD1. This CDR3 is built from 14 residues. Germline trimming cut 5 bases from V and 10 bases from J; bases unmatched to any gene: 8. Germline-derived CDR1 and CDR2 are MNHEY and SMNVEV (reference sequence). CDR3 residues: CASSRTGALGKLFF. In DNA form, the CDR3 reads TGTGCCAGCAGTCGGACAGGGGCGCTAGGAAAACTGTTTTTT.

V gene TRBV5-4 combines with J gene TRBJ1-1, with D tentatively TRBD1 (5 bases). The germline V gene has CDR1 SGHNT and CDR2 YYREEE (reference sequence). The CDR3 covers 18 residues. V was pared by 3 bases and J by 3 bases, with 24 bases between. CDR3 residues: CASSSLVTQRRGDTEAFF. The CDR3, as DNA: TGTGCCAGCAGCTCCTTGGTCACCCAAAGGCGAGGGGACACTGAAGCTTTCTTT.

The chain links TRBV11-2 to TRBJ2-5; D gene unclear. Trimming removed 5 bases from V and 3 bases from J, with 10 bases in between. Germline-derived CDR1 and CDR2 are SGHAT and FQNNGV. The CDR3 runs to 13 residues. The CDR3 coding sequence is TGTGCCAGCAGCCCCGGAAGGGAAGAGACCCAGTACTTC. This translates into CASSPGREETQYF.

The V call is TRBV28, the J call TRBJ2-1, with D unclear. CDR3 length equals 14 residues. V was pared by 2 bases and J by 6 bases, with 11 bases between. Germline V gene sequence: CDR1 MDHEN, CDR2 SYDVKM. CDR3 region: CASSLAAPTNEQFF. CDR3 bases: TGTGCCAGCAGTTTAGCGGCACCAACCAATGAGCAGTTCTTC.

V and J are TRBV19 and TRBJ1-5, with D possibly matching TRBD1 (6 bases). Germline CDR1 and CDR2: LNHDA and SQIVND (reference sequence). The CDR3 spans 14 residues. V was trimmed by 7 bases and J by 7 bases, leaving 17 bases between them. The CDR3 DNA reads TGTGCCAGTACCTTAGTGGGGGGACACCAGCCCCAGCATTTT. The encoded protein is CASTLVGGHQPQHF.

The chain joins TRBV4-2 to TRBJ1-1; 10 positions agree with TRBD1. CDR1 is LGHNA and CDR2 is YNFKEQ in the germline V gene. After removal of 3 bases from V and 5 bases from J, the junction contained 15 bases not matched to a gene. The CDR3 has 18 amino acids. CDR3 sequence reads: CASSQKTGTGALRTEAFF. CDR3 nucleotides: TGTGCCAGCAGCCAGAAAACCGGGACAGGGGCCTTGCGGACTGAAGCTTTCTTT.